The rows below give T cell receptor beta chains drawn from one sample of a study of T cell changes during pregnancy in multiple sclerosis. Libraries were prepared by immunoSEQ multiplex PCR; TCRdb keeps only in-frame clonotypes and omits some of them. Here the sample spans approximately 40,000 clones, 75% to 95% being singletons. The material was CD8+ T cells from peripheral blood mononuclear cells, obtained after pregnancy. Receptors were obtained from a female donor with multiple sclerosis, enrolled in a pregnancy study. CDR3s include the opening cysteine and the closing phenylalanine or tryptophan. A D gene is named only where the DNA matches it firmly. Size values are once, few and many counts, or a class for expanded clones, and some rows have none.

>TRBV2|TRBJ2-7|once|TRBD1
CASRGGTGQYF
TGTGCCAGCAGAGGGGGCACTGGGCAGTACTTC
>TRBV9|TRBJ2-7|NA|TRBD2
CASSRAGGGEQYF
TGTGCCAGCAGCCGGGCGGGAGGCGGCGAGCAGTACTTC
>TRBV9|TRBJ1-3|few|TRBD1
CASSDPGGFLPSSGNTIYF
TGTGCCAGCAGCGACCCAGGGGGCTTCCTACCCTCCTCTGGAAACACCATATATTTT
>TRBV9|TRBJ2-2|NA|TRBD2
CASSGGTSGSKAGELFF
TGTGCCAGCAGCGGCGGGACTAGCGGGAGTAAAGCCGGGGAGCTGTTTTTT
>TRBV5-6|TRBJ2-2|NA|TRBD1
CASSSGTGVGGTGELFF
TGTGCCAGCAGCTCCGGGACAGGGGTTGGGGGCACCGGGGAGCTGTTTTTT
>TRBV5-6|TRBJ2-7|NA|NA
CASSWGGRNEQYF
TGTGCCAGCAGCTGGGGAGGTCGAAACGAGCAGTACTTC
>TRBV4-2|TRBJ1-2|NA|NA
CASSQGGGWHGYTF
TGTGCCAGCAGCCAAGGCGGGGGTTGGCATGGCTACACCTTC
>TRBV27|TRBJ1-1|NA|NA
CASSLLGTEGAFF
TGTGCCAGCAGTTTATTAGGGACGGAGGGAGCTTTCTTT
>TRBV19|TRBJ1-1|NA|TRBD1
CASSLPAGTGIPNTEAFF
TGTGCCAGTAGTTTACCCGCCGGGACAGGGATACCCAACACTGAAGCTTTCTTT
>TRBV27|TRBJ1-5|NA|TRBD1
CASSQDRGGSNQPQHF
TGTGCCAGCAGTCAGGACAGGGGGGGAAGCAATCAGCCCCAGCATTTT